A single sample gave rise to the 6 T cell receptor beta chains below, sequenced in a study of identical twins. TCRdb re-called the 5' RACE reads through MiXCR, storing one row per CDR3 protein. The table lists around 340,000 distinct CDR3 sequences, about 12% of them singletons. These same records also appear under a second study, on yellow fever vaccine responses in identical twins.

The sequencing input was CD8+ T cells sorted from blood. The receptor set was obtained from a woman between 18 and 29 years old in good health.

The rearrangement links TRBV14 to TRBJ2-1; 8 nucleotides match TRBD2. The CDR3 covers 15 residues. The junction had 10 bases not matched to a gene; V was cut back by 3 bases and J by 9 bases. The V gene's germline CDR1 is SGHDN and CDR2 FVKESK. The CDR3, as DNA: TGTGCCAGCAGCCAGAGCGGGAGTACATACGGTGAGCAGTTCTTC. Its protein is CASSQSGSTYGEQFF.

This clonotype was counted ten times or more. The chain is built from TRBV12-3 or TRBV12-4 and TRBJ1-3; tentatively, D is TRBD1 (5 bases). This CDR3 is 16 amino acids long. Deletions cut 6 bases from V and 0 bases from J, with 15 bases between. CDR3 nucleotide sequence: TGTGCCAGCAGGTGGGACTTCTCGGGCTCTGGAAACACCATATATTTT. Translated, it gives CASRWDFSGSGNTIYF.

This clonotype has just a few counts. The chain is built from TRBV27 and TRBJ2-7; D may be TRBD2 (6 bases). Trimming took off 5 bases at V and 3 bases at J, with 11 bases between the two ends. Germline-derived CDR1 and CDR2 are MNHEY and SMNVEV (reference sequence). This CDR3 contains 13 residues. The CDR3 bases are TGTGCCAGCAGTCGAGGGACTTTCTACGAGCAGTACTTC. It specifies CASSRGTFYEQYF.

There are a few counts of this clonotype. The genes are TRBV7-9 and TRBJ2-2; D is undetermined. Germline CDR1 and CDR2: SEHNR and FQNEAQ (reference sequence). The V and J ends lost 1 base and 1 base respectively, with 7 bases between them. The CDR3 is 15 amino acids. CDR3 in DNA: TGTGCCAGCAGCTTAGATGCCAAGAACACCGGGGAGCTGTTTTTT. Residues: CASSLDAKNTGELFF.

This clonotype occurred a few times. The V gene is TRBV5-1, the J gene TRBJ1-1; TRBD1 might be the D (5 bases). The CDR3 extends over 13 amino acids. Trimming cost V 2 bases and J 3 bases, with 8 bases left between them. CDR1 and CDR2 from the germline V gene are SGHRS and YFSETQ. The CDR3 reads CASSLRGDTEAFF. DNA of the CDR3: TGCGCCAGCAGCTTAAGGGGAGACACTGAAGCTTTCTTT.

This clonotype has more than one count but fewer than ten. The CDR3 is CATSRDRDAGTGTEGYTF. The CDR3 DNA reads as TGTGCCACCAGCAGAGATCGGGACGCCGGGACAGGGACGGAAGGCTACACCTTC. J is TRBJ1-2 and V is TRBV15; 9 bases are a match to TRBD1. CDR1 and CDR2 (germline): LNHNV, YYDKDF (reference sequence). The CDR3 spans 18 residues. With 0 bases clipped from V and 8 bases from J, the junction kept 16 bases outside the gene matches.